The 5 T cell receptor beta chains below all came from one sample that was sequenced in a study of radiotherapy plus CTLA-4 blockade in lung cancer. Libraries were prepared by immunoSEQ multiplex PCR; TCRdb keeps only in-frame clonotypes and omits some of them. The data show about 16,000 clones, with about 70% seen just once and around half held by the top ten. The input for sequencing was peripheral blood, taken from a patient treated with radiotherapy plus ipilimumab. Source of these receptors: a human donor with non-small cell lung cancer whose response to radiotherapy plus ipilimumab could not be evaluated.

DNA of the CDR3: TGTGCCAGCAGTCACACTCTAGCCTACACAATTCGCACTGAAGCTTTCTTT. Its protein is CASSHTLAYTIRTEAFF. The chain couples TRBV21-1 to TRBJ1-1. TRBV21-1 counts as a pseudogene. This CDR3 region has 17 residues.

The CDR3 DNA is TGTGCCTGGGCGGGTCTATCCCAAGGGGGCTACACCTTC. It translates to CAWAGLSQGGYTF. The gene calls are TRBV30 and TRBJ1-2; D is unclear. Germline values: CDR1 GTSNPN, CDR2 SVGIG (reference sequence). The CDR3 loop spans 13 amino acids. V was shortened by 5 bases and J by 8 bases, with 18 bases between the two germline ends.

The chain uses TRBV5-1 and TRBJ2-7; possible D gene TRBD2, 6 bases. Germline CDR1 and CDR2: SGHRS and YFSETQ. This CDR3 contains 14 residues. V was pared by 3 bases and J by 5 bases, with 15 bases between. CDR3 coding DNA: TGCGCCAGCAGCTGGGCGGGGACCGCCAACGAGCAGTACTTC. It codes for CASSWAGTANEQYF.

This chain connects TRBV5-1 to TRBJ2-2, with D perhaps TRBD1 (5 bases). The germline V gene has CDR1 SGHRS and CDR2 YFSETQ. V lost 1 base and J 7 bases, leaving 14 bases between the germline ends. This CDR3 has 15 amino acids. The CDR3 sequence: CASSLQAGYSGELFF. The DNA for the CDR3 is TGCGCCAGCAGCTTGCAGGCAGGGTACAGCGGGGAGCTGTTTTTT.

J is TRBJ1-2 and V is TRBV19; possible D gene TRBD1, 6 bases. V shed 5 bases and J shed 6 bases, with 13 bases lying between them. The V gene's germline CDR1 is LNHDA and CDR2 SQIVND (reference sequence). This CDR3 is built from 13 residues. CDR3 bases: TGTGCCAGTAGTCAGGGGCTGTCAAATGGCTACACCTTC. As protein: CASSQGLSNGYTF.